This paragraph reports one T cell receptor (beta chain). This table comes from immunoSEQ multiplex PCR, and its TCRdb copy is limited to in-frame clones, with some not included. The sample contains roughly 100,000 clones, under 90% of which appear only once. This specimen belongs to a study of blood T cell repertoires in COVID-19. Turning to the study itself: COVID-19 samples, acute and convalescent, were from the United States, Italy and Spain. The analysed material was cDNA or gDNA that came from T cells, B-cell-depleted T cells, or PBMCs.

This CDR3 is 17 amino acids long. Trimming shortened V by 5 bases and J by 1 base, and 21 bases separated the two germline ends. Germline CDR1 is SGHTA and CDR2 is FQGNSA. The TCR was taken from an elderly man with acute or convalescent COVID-19. Input material: peripheral blood. This rearrangement joins TRBV7-2 to TRBJ2-7; the D gene is possibly TRBD1 (5 bases). Written as DNA, the CDR3 is TGTGCCAGCAGCCAGCTTACCCCCACAAGGGGATCCTACGAGCAGTACTTC. Translation: CASSQLTPTRGSYEQYF.